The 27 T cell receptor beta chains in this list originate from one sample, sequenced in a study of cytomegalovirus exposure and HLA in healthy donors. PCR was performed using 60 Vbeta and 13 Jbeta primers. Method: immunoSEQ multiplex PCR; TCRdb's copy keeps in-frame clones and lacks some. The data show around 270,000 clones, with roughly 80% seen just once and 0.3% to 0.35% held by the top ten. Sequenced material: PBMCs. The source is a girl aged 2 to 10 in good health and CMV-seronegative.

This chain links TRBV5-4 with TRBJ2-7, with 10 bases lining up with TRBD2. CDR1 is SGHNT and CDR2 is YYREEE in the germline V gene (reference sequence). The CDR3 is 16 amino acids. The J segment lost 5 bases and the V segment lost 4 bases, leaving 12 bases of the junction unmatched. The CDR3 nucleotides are TGTGCCAGCAGCGGCCCCAAGCGGGGGGGCGTCCACGAGCAGTACTTC. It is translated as CASSGPKRGGVHEQYF.

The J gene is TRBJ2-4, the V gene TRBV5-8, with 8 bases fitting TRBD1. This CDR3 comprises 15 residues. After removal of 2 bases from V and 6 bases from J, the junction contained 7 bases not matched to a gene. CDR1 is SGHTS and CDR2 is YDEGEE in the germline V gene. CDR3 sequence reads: CASSLKGQGRNIQYF. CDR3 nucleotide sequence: TGTGCCAGCAGCTTAAAAGGACAGGGAAGAAACATTCAGTACTTC. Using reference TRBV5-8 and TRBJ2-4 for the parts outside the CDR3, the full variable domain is EAGVTQSPTHLIKTRGQQATLRCSPISGHTSVYWYQQALGLGLQFLLWYDEGEERNRGNFPPRFSGRQFPNYSSELNVNALELEDSALYLCASSLKGQGRNIQYFGAGTRLSVL.

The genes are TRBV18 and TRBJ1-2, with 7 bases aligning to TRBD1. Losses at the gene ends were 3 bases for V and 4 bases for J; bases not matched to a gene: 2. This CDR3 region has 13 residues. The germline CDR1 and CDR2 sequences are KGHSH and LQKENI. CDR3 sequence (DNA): TGTGCCAGCTCACCCGGGACAGTCTATGGCTACACCTTC. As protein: CASSPGTVYGYTF. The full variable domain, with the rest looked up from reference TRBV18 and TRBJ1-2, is NAGVMQNPRHLVRRRGQEARLRCSPMKGHSHVYWYRQLPEEGLKFMVYLQKENIIDESGMPKERFSAEFPKEGPSILRIQQVVRGDSAAYFCASSPGTVYGYTFGSGTRLTVV.

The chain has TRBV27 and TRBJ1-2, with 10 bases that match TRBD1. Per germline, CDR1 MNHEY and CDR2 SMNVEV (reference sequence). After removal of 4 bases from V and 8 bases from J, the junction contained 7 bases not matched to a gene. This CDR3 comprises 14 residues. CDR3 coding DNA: TGTGCCAGCAGTTACCGGGACAGGGGTTCGGGCTACACCTTC. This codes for CASSYRDRGSGYTF.

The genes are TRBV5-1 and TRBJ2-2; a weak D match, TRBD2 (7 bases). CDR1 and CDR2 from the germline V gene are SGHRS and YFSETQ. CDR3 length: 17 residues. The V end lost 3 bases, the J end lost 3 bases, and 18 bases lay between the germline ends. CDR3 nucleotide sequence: TGCGCCAGCAGCTGGCCGCGGGGGCAGCCCGACACCGGGGAGCTGTTTTTT. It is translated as CASSWPRGQPDTGELFF.

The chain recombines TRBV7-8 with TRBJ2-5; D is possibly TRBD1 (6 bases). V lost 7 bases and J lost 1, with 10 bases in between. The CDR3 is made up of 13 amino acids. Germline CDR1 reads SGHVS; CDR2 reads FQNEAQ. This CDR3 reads CASTETGQETQYF. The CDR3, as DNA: TGTGCCAGCACGGAGACAGGCCAAGAGACCCAGTACTTC.

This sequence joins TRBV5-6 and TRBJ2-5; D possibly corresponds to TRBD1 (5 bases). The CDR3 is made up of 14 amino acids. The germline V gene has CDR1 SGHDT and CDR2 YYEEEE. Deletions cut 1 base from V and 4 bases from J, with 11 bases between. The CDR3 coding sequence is TGTGCCAGCAGCTTGAGGGGTCCAGGAGAGACCCAGTACTTC. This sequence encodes CASSLRGPGETQYF.

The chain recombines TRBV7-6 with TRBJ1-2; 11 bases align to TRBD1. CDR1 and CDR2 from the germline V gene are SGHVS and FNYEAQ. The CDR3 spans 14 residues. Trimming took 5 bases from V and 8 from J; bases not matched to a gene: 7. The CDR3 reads CASSNGQGAGGYTF. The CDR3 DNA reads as TGTGCCAGCAGCAACGGACAGGGGGCGGGAGGCTACACCTTC.

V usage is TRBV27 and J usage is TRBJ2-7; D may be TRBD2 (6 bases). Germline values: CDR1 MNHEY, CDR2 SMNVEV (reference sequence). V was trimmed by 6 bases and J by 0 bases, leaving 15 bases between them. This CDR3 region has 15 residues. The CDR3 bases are TGTGCCAGCAGCCCCTCGCCGCGGGGCTCCTACGAGCAGTACTTC. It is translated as CASSPSPRGSYEQYF.

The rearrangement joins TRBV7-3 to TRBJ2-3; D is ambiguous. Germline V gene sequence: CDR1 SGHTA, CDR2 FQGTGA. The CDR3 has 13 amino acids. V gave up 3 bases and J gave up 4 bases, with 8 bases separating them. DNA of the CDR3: TGTGCCAGCAGCTTCACCGGGTCAGATACGCAGTATTTT. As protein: CASSFTGSDTQYF.

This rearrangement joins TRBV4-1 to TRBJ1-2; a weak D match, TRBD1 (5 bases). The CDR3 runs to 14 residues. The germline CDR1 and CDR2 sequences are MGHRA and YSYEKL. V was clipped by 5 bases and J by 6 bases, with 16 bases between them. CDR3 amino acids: CASSTGQGLDGYTF. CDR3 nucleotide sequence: TGCGCCAGCAGCACAGGCCAGGGACTAGATGGCTACACCTTC.

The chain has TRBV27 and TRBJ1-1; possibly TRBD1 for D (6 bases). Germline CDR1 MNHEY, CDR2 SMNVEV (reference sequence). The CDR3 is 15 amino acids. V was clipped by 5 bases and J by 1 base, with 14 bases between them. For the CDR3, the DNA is TGTGCCAGCAGTCCAATTCCGGACAGGAACACTGAAGCTTTCTTT. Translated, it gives CASSPIPDRNTEAFF.

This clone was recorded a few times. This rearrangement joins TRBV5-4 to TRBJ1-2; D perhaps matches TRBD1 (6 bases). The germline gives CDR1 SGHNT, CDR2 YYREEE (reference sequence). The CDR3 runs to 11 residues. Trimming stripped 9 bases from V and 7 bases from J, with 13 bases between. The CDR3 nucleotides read TGTGCCATCCCAAAGACAGGTGGCTACACCTTC. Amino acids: CAIPKTGGYTF.

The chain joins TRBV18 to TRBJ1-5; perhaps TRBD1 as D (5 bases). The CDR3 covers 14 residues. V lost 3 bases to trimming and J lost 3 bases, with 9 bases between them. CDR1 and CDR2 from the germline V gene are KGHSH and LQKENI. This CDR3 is CASSPSTDNQPQHF. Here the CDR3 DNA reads TGTGCCAGCTCACCGTCGACAGACAATCAGCCCCAGCATTTT.

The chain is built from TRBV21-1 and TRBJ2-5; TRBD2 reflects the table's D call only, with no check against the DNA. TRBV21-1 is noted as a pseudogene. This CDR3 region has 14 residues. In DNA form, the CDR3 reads TGTGCCAGCAGCAACAGCGATGGTGGAGAGACCCAGTACTTC. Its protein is CASSNSDGGETQYF.

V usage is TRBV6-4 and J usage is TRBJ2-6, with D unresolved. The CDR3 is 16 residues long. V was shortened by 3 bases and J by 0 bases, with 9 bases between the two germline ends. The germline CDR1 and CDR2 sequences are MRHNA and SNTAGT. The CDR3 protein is CASSEAHLSGANVLTF. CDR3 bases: TGTGCCAGCAGTGAGGCACATCTCTCTGGGGCCAACGTCCTGACTTTC.

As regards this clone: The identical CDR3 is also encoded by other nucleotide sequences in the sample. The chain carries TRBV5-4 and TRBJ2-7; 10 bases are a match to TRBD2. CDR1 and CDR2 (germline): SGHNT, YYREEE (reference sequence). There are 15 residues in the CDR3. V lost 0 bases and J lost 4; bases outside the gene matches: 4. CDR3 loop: CASSLGLAGAYEQYF. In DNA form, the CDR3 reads TGTGCCAGCAGCTTGGGTCTAGCGGGAGCTTACGAGCAGTACTTC.

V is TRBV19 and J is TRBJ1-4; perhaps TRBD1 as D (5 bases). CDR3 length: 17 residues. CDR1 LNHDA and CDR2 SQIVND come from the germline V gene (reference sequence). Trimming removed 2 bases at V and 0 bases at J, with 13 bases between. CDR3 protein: CASSIFGATATNEKLFF. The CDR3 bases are TGTGCCAGTAGTATATTTGGGGCGACGGCAACTAATGAAAAACTGTTTTTT.

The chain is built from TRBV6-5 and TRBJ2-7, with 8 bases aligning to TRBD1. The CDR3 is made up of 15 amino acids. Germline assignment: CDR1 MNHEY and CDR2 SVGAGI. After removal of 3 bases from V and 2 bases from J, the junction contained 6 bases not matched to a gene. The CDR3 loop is CASSYSQGGAYEQYF. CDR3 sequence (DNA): TGTGCCAGCAGTTATTCACAGGGGGGCGCCTACGAGCAGTACTTC.

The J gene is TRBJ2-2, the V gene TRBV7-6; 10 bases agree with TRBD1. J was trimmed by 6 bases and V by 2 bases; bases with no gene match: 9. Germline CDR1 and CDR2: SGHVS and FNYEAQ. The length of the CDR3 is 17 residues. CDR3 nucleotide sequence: TGTGCCAGCAGCTTAACTCCGGGACAGGGGTTTTCCGGGGAGCTGTTTTTT. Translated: CASSLTPGQGFSGELFF.

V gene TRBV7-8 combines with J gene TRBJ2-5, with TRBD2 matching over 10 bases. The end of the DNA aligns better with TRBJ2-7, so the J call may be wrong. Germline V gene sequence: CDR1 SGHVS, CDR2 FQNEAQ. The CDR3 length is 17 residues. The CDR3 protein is CASSSPKSGGAGYEQYF. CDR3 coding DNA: TGTGCCAGCAGCTCCCCCAAGAGCGGGGGGGCCGGTTACGAGCAGTACTTC.

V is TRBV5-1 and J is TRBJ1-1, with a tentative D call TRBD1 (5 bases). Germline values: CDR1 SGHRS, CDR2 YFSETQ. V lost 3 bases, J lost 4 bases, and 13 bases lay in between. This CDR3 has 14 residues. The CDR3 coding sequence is TGCGCCAGCAGCTCCTGGGGGGGGACCACTGAAGCTTTCTTT. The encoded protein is CASSSWGGTTEAFF.

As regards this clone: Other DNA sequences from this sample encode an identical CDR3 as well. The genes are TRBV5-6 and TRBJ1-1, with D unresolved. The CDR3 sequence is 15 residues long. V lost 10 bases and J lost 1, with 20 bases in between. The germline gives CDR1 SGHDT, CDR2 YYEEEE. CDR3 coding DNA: TGTGCCCCATCCCGGGGTGGCGATCGGAACACTGAAGCTTTCTTT. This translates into CAPSRGGDRNTEAFF.

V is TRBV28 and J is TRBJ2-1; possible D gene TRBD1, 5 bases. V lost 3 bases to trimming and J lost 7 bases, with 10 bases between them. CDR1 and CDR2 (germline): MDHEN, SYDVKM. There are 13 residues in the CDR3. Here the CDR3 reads CASSLGQGNEQFF. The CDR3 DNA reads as TGTGCCAGCAGTTTGGGCCAGGGAAATGAGCAGTTCTTC.

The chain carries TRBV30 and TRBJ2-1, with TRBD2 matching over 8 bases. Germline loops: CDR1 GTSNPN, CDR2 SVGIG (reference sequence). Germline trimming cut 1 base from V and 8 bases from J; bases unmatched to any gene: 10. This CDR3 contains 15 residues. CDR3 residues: CAWSGGGGPGDEQFF. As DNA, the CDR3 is TGTGCCTGGAGTGGAGGCGGGGGGCCCGGCGATGAGCAGTTCTTC.

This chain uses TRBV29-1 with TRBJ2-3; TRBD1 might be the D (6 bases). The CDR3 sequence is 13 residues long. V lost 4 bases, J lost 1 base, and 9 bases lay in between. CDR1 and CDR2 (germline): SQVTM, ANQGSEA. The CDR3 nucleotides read TGCAGCGTTGTCAGGGGAGGCACAGATACGCAGTATTTT. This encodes CSVVRGGTDTQYF.

CDR3 sequence reads: CASSEYGGSSYNEQFF. CDR3 nucleotide sequence: TGTGCCAGCAGTGAATACGGTGGGAGCTCCTACAATGAGCAGTTCTTC. The V and J genes are TRBV2 and TRBJ2-1; TRBD2 might be the D (5 bases). Germline assignment: CDR1 SNHLY and CDR2 FYNNEI. There are 16 residues in the CDR3. The V end lost 2 bases, the J end lost 0 bases, and 11 bases lay between the germline ends.